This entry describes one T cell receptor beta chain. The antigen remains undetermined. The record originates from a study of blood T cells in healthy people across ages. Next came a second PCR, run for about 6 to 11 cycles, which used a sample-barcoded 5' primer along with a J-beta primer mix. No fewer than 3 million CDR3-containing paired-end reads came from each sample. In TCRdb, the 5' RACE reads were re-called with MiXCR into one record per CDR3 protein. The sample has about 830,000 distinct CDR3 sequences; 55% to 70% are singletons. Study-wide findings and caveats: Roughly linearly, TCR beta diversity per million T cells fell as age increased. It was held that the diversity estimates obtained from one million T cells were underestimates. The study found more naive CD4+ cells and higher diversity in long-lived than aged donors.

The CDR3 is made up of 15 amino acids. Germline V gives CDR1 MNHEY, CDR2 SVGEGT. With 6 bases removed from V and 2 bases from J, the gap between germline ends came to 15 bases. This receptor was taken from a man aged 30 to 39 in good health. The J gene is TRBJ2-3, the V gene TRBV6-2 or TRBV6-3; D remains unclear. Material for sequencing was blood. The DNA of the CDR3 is TGTGCCAGCAGCTCCCCCTGGGTGGACACAGATACGCAGTATTTT. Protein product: CASSSPWVDTDTQYF.